This T cell receptor beta chain originates from a study of T cell responses to AZD1222 COVID-19 vaccine. Findings and limits, study-wide: Donors were largely white British and mainly female; clonal diversity was possibly underestimated. Repertoires were collected only later (after the peak T cell response had occurred).

The data were produced by immunoSEQ multiplex PCR, yet TCRdb's version contains in-frame clones alone and is incomplete. The sample holds approximately 130,000 clones, 65% to 90% seen once. Germline V gene data show CDR1 as LNHDA and CDR2 as SQIVND (reference sequence). The length of the CDR3 is 15 residues. Trimming pared 3 bases from V and 6 bases from J, leaving 17 bases between. Comment on this clone: What it binds is unknown.

Here the sequenced sample was peripheral blood, taken 28 days after the second dose of the MenACWY control vaccine. V usage is TRBV19 and J usage is TRBJ1-2; no reliable D call. The origin of this receptor is an adult who received the MenACWY meningococcal vaccine as a control. This chain's CDR3 is CASSMQKIVSDGYTF. In DNA, the CDR3 is TGTGCCAGTAGTATGCAGAAGATAGTGTCTGATGGCTACACCTTC.